These 8 T cell receptor beta chains were all obtained from the same sample, sequenced in a study of CD8+CD57+ T cells in acquired aplastic anemia. TCR beta VDJ and CDR3 profiles were obtained from a genomic DNA template. A single record per CDR3 protein comes from TCRdb applying MiXCR to the reads. The data show 150,000 to 200,000 distinct CDR3 sequences, about 64% seen once. Input material: sorted CD4+, CD8+, or CD8+CD57+ T cells (not recorded which) from PBMCs. The source is a human donor in good health.

This clonotype was counted between two and nine times. The chain joins TRBV30 to TRBJ2-1; 10 bases agree with TRBD2. Germline trimming cut 0 bases from V and 5 bases from J; bases unmatched to any gene: 7. The germline CDR1 and CDR2 sequences are GTSNPN and SVGIG (reference sequence). CDR3 length: 16 amino acids. The CDR3 DNA reads as TGTGCCTGGAGTGTAACAGCGGGAGGGCCTCACAATGAGCAGTTCTTC. Translation gives CAWSVTAGGPHNEQFF. Using reference TRBV30 and TRBJ2-1 for the parts outside the CDR3, the full variable domain is SQTIHQWPATLVQPVGSPLSLECTVEGTSNPNLYWYRQAAGRGLQLLFYSVGIGQISSEVPQNLSASRPQDRQFILSSKKLLLSDSGFYLCAWSVTAGGPHNEQFFGPGTRLTVL.

The rearrangement links TRBV6-1 to TRBJ2-1, with D perhaps TRBD1 or TRBD2 (5 bases each). Looked up from germline, CDR1 is MNHNS and CDR2 is SASEGT. This CDR3 has 15 amino acids. Trimming removed 5 bases from V and 5 bases from J, with 16 bases in between. The CDR3 DNA reads as TGTGCCAGCAGTTTTGGGCTAGGGACCAACAATGAGCAGTTCTTC. Translating gives CASSFGLGTNNEQFF.

The J gene is TRBJ2-1, the V gene TRBV29-1; 10 bases line up with TRBD2. This CDR3 has 15 residues. Trimming at V came to 4 bases and at J to 8 bases, leaving 11 bases not matched to a gene. CDR1 and CDR2 from the germline V gene are SQVTM and ANQGSEA. The CDR3 DNA sequence: TGCAGCGTTGTTCGTGGACTAGCGGTATCGGATGAGCAGTTCTTC. Residues: CSVVRGLAVSDEQFF.

The CDR3 reads CATTQDLGYNEQFF. CDR3 DNA: TGTGCCACCACCCAGGACTTGGGTTACAATGAGCAGTTCTTC. The rearrangement uses TRBV24-1 and TRBJ2-1, with D tentatively TRBD2 (5 bases). V shed 8 bases and J shed 4 bases, with 14 bases lying between them. The CDR3 length is 14 residues. Germline CDR1 KGHDR, CDR2 SFDVKD.

The chain carries TRBV7-8 and TRBJ2-5; D possibly matches TRBD1 or TRBD2 (5 bases each). Germline V gene sequence: CDR1 SGHVS, CDR2 FQNEAQ. The V end lost 4 bases, the J end lost 4 bases, and 13 bases lay between the germline ends. The length of the CDR3 is 14 residues. The CDR3 sequence is CASSSRVRGETQYF. Here the CDR3 DNA reads TGTGCCAGCAGCTCCAGGGTGAGGGGAGAGACCCAGTACTTC. Full variable domain (rest looked up from reference TRBV7-8 and TRBJ2-5): GAGVSQSPRYKVAKRGQDVALRCDPISGHVSLFWYQQALGQGPEFLTYFQNEAQLDKSGLPSDRFFAERPEGSVSTLKIQRTQQEDSAVYLCASSSRVRGETQYFGPGTRLLVL.

The rearrangement uses TRBV14 and TRBJ1-3; D gene uncertain. The germline V gene has CDR1 SGHDN and CDR2 FVKESK. The CDR3 covers 13 residues. The ends were cut back, 2 bases at V and 4 bases at J, with 6 bases in the middle. CDR3 protein: CASSQMSGNTIYF. The CDR3 DNA is TGTGCCAGCAGCCAAATGTCAGGAAACACCATATATTTT.

V is TRBV7-3 and J is TRBJ2-7; 9 nucleotides match TRBD2. Germline V CDR1 and CDR2: SGHTA, FQGTGA. V was pared by 5 bases and J by 13 bases, with 9 bases of the junction left unmatched. The CDR3 has 12 residues. DNA of the CDR3: TGTGCCAGCAGCCCGGACGAGCGGGAGGTTTACTTC. This gives the protein CASSPDEREVYF. The whole variable domain, filled in from reference TRBV7-3 and TRBJ2-7, reads GAGVSQTPSNKVTEKGKYVELRCDPISGHTALYWYRQSLGQGPEFLIYFQGTGAADDSGLPNDRFFAVRPEGSVSTLKIQRTERGDSAVYLCASSPDEREVYFGPGTRLTVT.

This clonotype was found a few times. This chain uses TRBV14 with TRBJ2-7; no clear D. Per the germline V gene, CDR1 is SGHDN and CDR2 is FVKESK. Trimming took off 5 bases at V and 0 bases at J, with 14 bases between the two ends. The CDR3 is 15 residues long. The CDR3 nucleotides are TGTGCCAGCAGCTTCCAGGCTGGAGCCTCCTACGAGCAGTACTTC. This translates into CASSFQAGASYEQYF.